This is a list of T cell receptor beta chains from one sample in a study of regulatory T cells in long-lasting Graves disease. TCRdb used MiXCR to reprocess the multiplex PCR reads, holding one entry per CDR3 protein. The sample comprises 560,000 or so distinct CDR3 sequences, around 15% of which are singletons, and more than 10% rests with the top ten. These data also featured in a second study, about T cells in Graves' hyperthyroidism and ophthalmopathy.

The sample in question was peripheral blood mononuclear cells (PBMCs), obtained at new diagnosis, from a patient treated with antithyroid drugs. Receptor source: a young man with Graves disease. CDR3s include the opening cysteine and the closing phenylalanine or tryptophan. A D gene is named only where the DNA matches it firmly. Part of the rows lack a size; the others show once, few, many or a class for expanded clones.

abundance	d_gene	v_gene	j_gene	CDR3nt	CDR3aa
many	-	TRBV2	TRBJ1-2	TGTGCCAGCAGTGGCGGACAGCGCCGAGGGGGCTACACCTTC	CASSGGQRRGGYTF
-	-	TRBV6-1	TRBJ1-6	TGTGCCAGCATCAACCTGAGGTCACCCCTCCACTTT	CASINLRSPLHF
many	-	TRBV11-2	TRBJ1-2	TGTGCCAGCAGCTTAGACATTCCGACAGGCCGGATCGGTGGCTACACCTTC	CASSLDIPTGRIGGYTF
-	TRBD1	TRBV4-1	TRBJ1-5	TGCGCCAGCAGCCCAGCACCGGGACAGCGTCAGCCCCAGCATTTT	CASSPAPGQRQPQHF
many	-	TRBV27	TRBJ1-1	TGTGCCAGCAGTTTCCAGGGGCTTGAGGGGGCTGAAGCTTTCTTT	CASSFQGLEGAEAFF
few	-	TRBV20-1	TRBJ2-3	TGCAGTGCTAGAGCCGGACCGAGCACAGATACGCAGTATTTT	CSARAGPSTDTQYF
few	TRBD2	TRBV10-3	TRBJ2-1	TGTGCCATCAGGATAACCAACCCTGAGCGGGGGTCCTACAATGAGCAGTTCTTC	CAIRITNPERGSYNEQFF
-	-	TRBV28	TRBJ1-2	TGTGCCAGCACCATGACAGGAGATGGCTACACCTTC	CASTMTGDGYTF
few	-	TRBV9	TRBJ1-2	TGTGCCAGCAGCGTAGGGATGGCGACTGGGGGGATTGGCTACACCTTC	CASSVGMATGGIGYTF
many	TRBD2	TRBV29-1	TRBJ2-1	TGCAGCGTTGAGCGAGGCAGCGGGAGAGGGGTGGGTGAGCAGTTCTTC	CSVERGSGRGVGEQFF
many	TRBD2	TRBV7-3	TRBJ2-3	TGTGCCAGCAGCCGGACTAGCGGCACAGATACGCAGTATTTT	CASSRTSGTDTQYF
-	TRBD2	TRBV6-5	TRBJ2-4	TGTGCCAGCAGTTACGGGGGGGGGGAAAACATTCAGTACTTC	CASSYGGGENIQYF
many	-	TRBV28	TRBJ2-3	TGTGTCTGCGCAGCTCAAAGCCCGGATACGCAGTATTTT	CVCAAQSPDTQYF
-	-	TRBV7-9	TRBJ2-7	TGTGCCAGCAGCTGGACAGTCTACGAGCAGTACTTC	CASSWTVYEQYF